This TCR beta chain was sequenced for a study of control samples from healthy donors and cancer patients. Generated by immunoSEQ multiplex PCR, the TCRdb table keeps only in-frame clones and is missing some. The sample includes fewer than 200,000 clones, 85% to 95% of them seen just once. Trimming removed 6 bases from V and 1 base from J; junction bases left unmatched: 2. This CDR3 is 13 amino acids long. Germline lookup yields CDR1 SNHLY and CDR2 FYNNEI. This clone showed up just once. V and J are TRBV2 and TRBJ1-1; 7 positions agree with TRBD1. The TCR originated in a woman aged 60 to 75 in good health. Sequencing was performed on blood. The CDR3: CASRRQGNTEAFF. The CDR3 DNA sequence: TGTGCCAGCAGGAGACAGGGGAACACTGAAGCTTTCTTT.